The clone carrying this T cell receptor beta chain appeared a single time. Researchers ran the PCR with 60 Vbeta and 13 Jbeta primers. Measured with immunoSEQ multiplex PCR; TCRdb has only the in-frame clones, and not every one. The sample lists around 150,000 clones, around 82% occurring once. Germline assignment: CDR1 SNHLY and CDR2 FYNNEI. The CDR3 has 12 residues. V dropped 7 bases and J dropped 4; count of bases not matched to a gene: 2. This specimen belongs to a study of cytomegalovirus exposure and HLA in healthy donors. The chain combines TRBV2 with TRBJ1-1; 8 nucleotides match TRBD1. The sequence derives from a man aged 50 to 60 in good health and CMV-seronegative. The specimen was PBMCs. The CDR3 DNA reads TGTGCCAGCACAGGGGGCTCCACTGAAGCTTTCTTT. It codes for CASTGGSTEAFF.